This T cell receptor (beta chain) was sequenced during a study of cytomegalovirus exposure and HLA in healthy donors. Study overall: The same platform as the roughly 630 first-cohort repertoires was used for the 120 or so validation repertoires, a later analysis reported. General study results and limits: Reported performance of the classifier showed diagnosis of cytomegalovirus status with high specificity and sensitivity. There were 164 TCR beta chains listed as cytomegalovirus-associated.

V was shortened by 4 bases and J by 2 bases, with 12 bases between the two germline ends. Germline CDR1 SGHDT, CDR2 YYEEEE. The CDR3 consists of 14 residues. Using immunoSEQ multiplex PCR, the repertoire was profiled, and TCRdb retains in-frame clones only, with some absent. The table records 180,000 or so clones, 86% of them present only once. In regard to this clone: Antigen: not known.

The donors were part of the validation cohort, which consisted of roughly 120 subjects and was separate from the first cohort of 666 subjects. V usage is TRBV5-6 and J usage is TRBJ1-2; TRBD1 might be the D (6 bases). Sequenced: PBMCs. The source is a man aged 30 to 45 in good health and CMV-seropositive. In DNA, the CDR3 is TGTGCCAGCAGCCTTTGGGGGGCGAACTATGGCTACACCTTC. Its translation is CASSLWGANYGYTF.